This T cell receptor beta chain came from a study of OX40 agonist ivuxolimab in advanced cancers. Describing the broader study: Ivuxolimab was a fully human IgG2 agonistic monoclonal antibody targeting the costimulatory receptor OX40 (CD134). Intravenous ivuxolimab was administered to patients every 2 weeks at six dose levels: 0.01, 0.1, 0.3, 1.5, 3 and 10 mg/kg. Of the roughly 51 dose-escalation patients, hepatocellular carcinoma was present in roughly 19, melanoma in around 15, renal cell carcinoma in 9 and head and neck cancer in 9. In the dose-escalation cohort, 82.7% of patients were male, and the mean age was 60 years with a range of roughly 23 to 79. Prior anti-PD-1, anti-PD-L1 or anti-CTLA-4 therapy was permitted, and checkpoint inhibitors had been received by 30% to 40% of dose-escalation patients. Three dose-escalation patients achieved partial responses, one with hepatocellular carcinoma and two with cutaneous melanoma. Peripheral TCRbeta sequencing was intended to test whether TCR sequence diversity was altered and clonal T-cell expansion was caused by ivuxolimab. The paper covers the monotherapy dose-escalation part of the phase I ivuxolimab trial, which included N of about 56 patients. The full study reports these points: In the 0.1-3.0 mg/kg groups, partial responders were among the patients with the lowest normalized peripheral clonal expansion, particularly in CD8+ T cells. At doses of 0.1 to 3.0 mg/kg, clonal expansion of both CD4+ and CD8+ blood T cells was observed from baseline to week 6. After ivuxolimab, CD8+ T cells had more expanded clones than CD4+ T cells on average. The antigen specificity of the clonally expanded peripheral T cells was not determined. Low levels of normalized T-cell clonal expansion were also shown by some nonresponding patients.

Regarding this clone: What this receptor recognizes is not known. Base qualities were left out, and no much larger clone turns up one base away.

V loses 0 bases of germline sequence and J loses 5 bases, and the interval between the two ends is 16 bases. Looking up the germline V gene yields CDR1 SGHDN and CDR2 FVKESK. The CDR3 covers 16 residues, taking in both the cysteine and the phenylalanine. Only the CDR3 part of the read is kept: 48 bases, read in frame from the first base. The trial excluded patients who had a history of autoimmune disease or who were on systemic immunosuppression. Peripheral blood for TCR sequencing was drawn from every dose cohort at baseline, at cycle 4 day 1 and at cycle 7 day 1. Samples came from an open-label, multicenter, first-in-human phase I dose-escalation trial of ivuxolimab. The trial enrolled adults with locally advanced or metastatic head and neck squamous cell, hepatocellular, melanoma or renal cell carcinoma. Before TCR sequencing, CD4+ and CD8+ T cells were separately sorted from peripheral blood.

To sequence the TCRbeta CDR3 region, genomic DNA was isolated from the sorted cells. The immunoSEQ Assay was used for sequencing of TCRbeta CDR3 regions. The clones in this table, taken by TCRdb from immuneACCESS, are in-frame only. Not every clone is retained; where verified, under half of the shortfall comes from an unresolved V gene, and the cause of the rest is unknown. Here the sample has tens of thousands of clones; 92% occur a single time. The ten largest account for roughly 0.45% of the sample. This clonotype was obtained from an adult with an advanced solid tumor such as melanoma, head and neck, liver or kidney cancer. Recombination linked TRBV14 to TRBJ1-1; there is no confident call for the D gene. The material sequenced was CD4+ or CD8+ T cells sorted from blood, taken in a trial of the OX40 agonist ivuxolimab. The CDR3 protein: CASSQDFVNPWTEAFF. The nucleotide sequence reads TGTGCCAGCAGCCAAGATTTTGTGAACCCTTGGACTGAAGCTTTCTTT.